The present T cell receptor beta chain was sequenced within a study of shared clonotypes between healthy human individuals. This CDR3 comprises 11 residues. Germline CDR1 SGHDT, CDR2 YYEEEE. Trimming removed 0 bases from V and 8 bases from J, with 3 bases in between. This table comes from immunoSEQ multiplex PCR, and its TCRdb copy is limited to in-frame clones, with some not included. The data hold over 300,000 clones, with around 90% observed a single time. This receptor was identified in a young man in good health. This chain uses TRBV5-6 with TRBJ2-1, with D uncertain. The sample consisted of memory CD8+ T cells sorted from blood. Subset reported: CD45RO+ cells pooled with CCR7-negative TemRA cells. The CDR3 spells CASSLAYEQFF. The CDR3 nucleotides are TGTGCCAGCAGCTTGGCGTATGAGCAGTTCTTC. Combining the CDR3 with reference TRBV5-6 and TRBJ2-1 gives the whole variable domain DAGVTQSPTHLIKTRGQQVTLRCSPKSGHDTVSWYQQALGQGPQFIFQYYEEEERQRGNFPDRFSGHQFPNYSSELNVNALLLGDSALYLCASSLAYEQFFGPGTRLTVL.